This TCR beta chain was sequenced for a study of cytomegalovirus exposure and HLA in healthy donors. Study information: The approximately 120 validation repertoires and the roughly 670 first-cohort repertoires shared a platform, a later analysis reported. Study results and limitations: The study flagged roughly 160 TCR beta chains as cytomegalovirus-associated.

Deletions cut 2 bases from V and 5 bases from J, with 16 bases between. Germline CDR1 is SGHDT and CDR2 is YYEEEE. The CDR3 contains 16 residues. Note on this clone: Its antigen is not known.

Repertoires were generated with immunoSEQ multiplex PCR, while TCRdb's copy carries only in-frame clones and drops some. This table holds tens of thousands of clones, approximately 96% found once. The sequenced sample was PBMCs. The TCR comes from a man aged 18 to 30 in good health and CMV-seropositive. The chain is built from TRBV5-6 and TRBJ2-2; weak D call: TRBD1 (5 bases). The CDR3 region is CASSFPQGSATGELFF. In nucleotides, the CDR3 is TGTGCCAGCAGCTTCCCCCAGGGCAGTGCAACCGGGGAGCTGTTTTTT.